A single sample is the source of the 10 T cell receptor beta chains below, sequenced in a study of cytomegalovirus exposure and HLA in healthy donors. The study ran its PCR with 60 Vbeta and 13 Jbeta primers. Data came from immunoSEQ multiplex PCR; TCRdb stores just in-frame clones and leaves some out. Of 120,000 to 150,000 clones in the sample, more than 80% were seen once. Sequences were obtained from PBMCs. These receptors originate from a woman aged 40 to 50 in good health and CMV-seropositive.

The V call is TRBV13, the J call TRBJ2-2, with 8 bases aligning to TRBD2. The V segment lost 5 bases and the J segment 2 bases; nucleotides outside the gene matches: 7. Germline-derived CDR1 and CDR2 are PRHDT and FYEKMQ (reference sequence). The CDR3 loop spans 16 amino acids. As DNA, the CDR3 is TGTGCCAGCAGCCCCCCCAGCGGGAGAAACACCGGGGAGCTGTTTTTT. This encodes CASSPPSGRNTGELFF.

The chain is built from TRBV6-5 and TRBJ1-3; D remains ambiguous. V was shortened by 6 bases and J by 0 bases, with 12 bases between the two germline ends. This CDR3 comprises 15 residues. Germline CDR1 reads MNHEY; CDR2 reads SVGAGI. CDR3 in amino acids: CASRESGGSGNTIYF. The CDR3, as DNA: TGTGCCAGCAGGGAGAGCGGCGGCTCTGGAAACACCATATATTTT.

V is TRBV7-2 and J is TRBJ1-5; 8 nucleotides agree with TRBD1. Germline CDR1 SGHTA, CDR2 FQGNSA. After removal of 0 bases from V and 6 bases from J, the junction contained 4 bases not matched to a gene. The CDR3 is made up of 15 amino acids. CDR3 nucleotides: TGTGCCAGCAGCTTAGCCGGGACAGGTCTTCAGCCCCAGCATTTT. Translation gives CASSLAGTGLQPQHF.

The chain uses TRBV27 and TRBJ1-5, with D perhaps TRBD1 (5 bases). The CDR3 is 17 amino acids. The V end was cut by 0 bases, the J end by 1 base, with 13 bases between. Germline CDR1 is MNHEY and CDR2 is SMNVEV (reference sequence). CDR3 sequence: CASSLSGIRASNQPQHF. Here the CDR3 DNA reads TGTGCCAGCAGTTTATCCGGCATCAGGGCCAGCAATCAGCCCCAGCATTTT.

CDR3 in DNA: TGTGCCAGCAGCGTGGGACAGGGAATCGGGGAGCTGTTTTTT. Protein product: CASSVGQGIGELFF. The chain links TRBV7-7 to TRBJ2-2; 9 nucleotides agree with TRBD1. J lost 7 bases, V lost 5 bases, and 5 bases had no gene match. The CDR3 extends over 14 amino acids. The germline CDR1 and CDR2 sequences are SSHAT and FNYEAQ (reference sequence). Combining the CDR3 with reference TRBV7-7 and TRBJ2-2 gives the whole variable domain GAGVSQSPRYKVTKRGQDVTLRCDPISSHATLYWYQQALGQGPEFLTYFNYEAQPDKSGLPSDRFSAERPEGSISTLTIQRTEQRDSAMYRCASSVGQGIGELFFGEGSRLTVL.

The chain uses TRBV6-5 and TRBJ2-7, with 7 nucleotides matching TRBD1. The V gene's germline CDR1 is MNHEY and CDR2 SVGAGI. The length of the CDR3 is 11 residues. V shed 8 bases, J shed 9 bases, and the junction held 7 bases outside the gene matches. The CDR3 here is CASSTGDGQYF. The CDR3 coding sequence is TGTGCCAGCTCCACAGGGGACGGGCAGTACTTC.

The rearrangement joins TRBV5-6 to TRBJ2-5, with D perhaps TRBD1 (5 bases). This CDR3 has 13 residues. Trimming pared 2 bases from V and 3 bases from J, leaving 8 bases between. CDR1 SGHDT and CDR2 YYEEEE come from the germline V gene. Written as DNA, the CDR3 is TGTGCCAGCAGCTTTAGCAGGGAAGAGACCCAGTACTTC. Protein product: CASSFSREETQYF.

The rearrangement joins TRBV6-5 to TRBJ2-3, with D tentatively TRBD2 (6 bases). This CDR3 comprises 16 residues. The germline CDR1 and CDR2 sequences are MNHEY and SVGAGI. Trimming took 4 bases from V and 3 from J, leaving 17 bases between them. The CDR3 region has the DNA TGTGCCAGCAGTTTTCCATCGGGACTGGAAACAGATACGCAGTATTTT. It translates to CASSFPSGLETDTQYF.

CDR3 loop: CASSFAGTGTGELFF. CDR3 nucleotide sequence: TGTGCCAGTAGCTTTGCGGGGACGGGCACCGGGGAGCTGTTTTTT. V gene TRBV19 combines with J gene TRBJ2-2, with D perhaps TRBD2 (6 bases). V lost 6 bases and J 4 bases, leaving 15 bases between the germline ends. The length of the CDR3 is 15 residues. The germline gives CDR1 LNHDA, CDR2 SQIVND (reference sequence).

This clone has only a few counts. J is TRBJ1-3 and V is TRBV5-6; no firm D call. Germline-derived CDR1 and CDR2 are SGHDT and YYEEEE. The CDR3 contains 15 residues. With 5 bases removed from V and 2 bases from J, the gap between germline ends came to 14 bases. This chain's CDR3 is CASRGTGDPGNTIYF. In DNA form, the CDR3 reads TGTGCCAGCAGGGGTACGGGAGATCCTGGAAACACCATATATTTT.